A single sample is the source of the 30 T cell receptor beta chains below, sequenced in a study of cytomegalovirus exposure and HLA in healthy donors. The PCR contained 60 Vbeta and 13 Jbeta primers. Assay used: immunoSEQ multiplex PCR; TCRdb lists only in-frame clones, some missing. The sample includes about 100,000 clones, 70% to 80% of them seen just once. Input material: PBMCs. Receptor source: a young woman in good health and CMV-seropositive.

This sequence joins TRBV9 and TRBJ2-7; TRBD2 matches at 7 bases. Germline V gene lookup returns CDR1 SGDLS and CDR2 YYNGEE. The CDR3 loop spans 16 amino acids. Trimming at V came to 0 bases and at J to 6 bases, leaving 12 bases not matched to a gene. The CDR3 protein is CASSVGWESGTGEQYF. In nucleotides, the CDR3 is TGTGCCAGCAGCGTAGGTTGGGAGAGCGGGACTGGCGAGCAGTACTTC.

In its sample, this clone was seen once. The V and J genes are TRBV7-2 and TRBJ2-2; D call uncertain. This CDR3 is 15 amino acids long. Trimming left V 1 base short and J 3 bases short, with 9 bases between. Germline V gene lookup returns CDR1 SGHTA and CDR2 FQGNSA. CDR3 DNA: TGTGCCAGCAGCTTAGGACATACGGACACCGGGGAGCTGTTTTTT. As protein: CASSLGHTDTGELFF.

This clone was detected a few times. The chain recombines TRBV29-1 with TRBJ2-7, with 11 positions matching TRBD2. The CDR3 spans 14 residues. After removal of 4 bases from V and 7 bases from J, the junction contained 9 bases not matched to a gene. The germline V gene encodes CDR1 SQVTM and CDR2 ANQGSEA. Here the CDR3 reads CSVGQLAGGQEQYF. CDR3 bases: TGCAGCGTTGGCCAGCTAGCGGGAGGACAAGAGCAGTACTTC.

In this sample, this clone turned up a few times. CDR3 in DNA: TGTGCCTGGAGTGTCGACTTAACCGCCTACAATGAGCAGTTCTTC. As protein: CAWSVDLTAYNEQFF. V usage is TRBV30 and J usage is TRBJ2-1; D gene uncertain. The CDR3 contains 15 residues. CDR1 is GTSNPN, CDR2 SVGIG, per germline (reference sequence). V was shortened by 0 bases and J by 2 bases, with 11 bases between the two germline ends.

The J gene is TRBJ2-3, the V gene TRBV18; 8 nucleotides agree with TRBD1. This CDR3 spans 16 amino acids. V dropped 2 bases and J dropped 4; count of bases not matched to a gene: 8. The germline V gene encodes CDR1 KGHSH and CDR2 LQKENI. The CDR3 region has the DNA TGTGCCAGCTCACCAATGGGACAGGATATAGCAGATACGCAGTATTTT. Translation gives CASSPMGQDIADTQYF. Using reference TRBV18 and TRBJ2-3 for the parts outside the CDR3, the full variable domain is NAGVMQNPRHLVRRRGQEARLRCSPMKGHSHVYWYRQLPEEGLKFMVYLQKENIIDESGMPKERFSAEFPKEGPSILRIQQVVRGDSAAYFCASSPMGQDIADTQYFGPGTRLTVL.

The chain recombines TRBV25-1 with TRBJ2-3; TRBD2 aligns across 7 bases. Germline values: CDR1 MGHDK, CDR2 SYGVNS. J lost 1 base, V lost 5 bases, and 9 bases had no gene match. The length of the CDR3 is 16 residues. The CDR3 DNA follows: TGTGCCAGCAGTAGGGACTACCAGCCAGGCACAGATACGCAGTATTTT. It encodes CASSRDYQPGTDTQYF.

This chain uses TRBV10-3 with TRBJ2-7; 10 nucleotides match TRBD2. From germline, CDR1 is ENHRY and CDR2 SYGVKD. This CDR3 is built from 17 residues. With 7 bases clipped from V and 3 bases from J, the junction kept 15 bases outside the gene matches. This chain's CDR3 is CAIKWRWLAGDLYEQYF. CDR3 bases: TGTGCCATCAAATGGCGTTGGCTAGCGGGAGACCTCTACGAGCAGTACTTC.

The chain uses TRBV13 and TRBJ2-7; 8 nucleotides line up with TRBD2. V lost 5 bases to trimming and J lost 0 bases; unmatched junction nucleotides: 9. This CDR3 is built from 16 residues. Germline CDR1 PRHDT, CDR2 FYEKMQ (reference sequence). CDR3 DNA sequence: TGTGCCAGCAGCCACACCGGGACTAGGAGCTCCTACGAGCAGTACTTC. This encodes CASSHTGTRSSYEQYF.

The rearrangement joins TRBV27 to TRBJ2-5; the match to TRBD2 covers 9 bases. The CDR3 is made up of 14 amino acids. Per germline, CDR1 MNHEY and CDR2 SMNVEV (reference sequence). V lost 5 bases, J lost 4 bases, and 5 bases stayed unmatched. The CDR3 loop is CASSQRTSAETQYF. CDR3 coding DNA: TGTGCCAGCAGTCAAAGGACTAGCGCAGAGACCCAGTACTTC.

J is TRBJ1-2 and V is TRBV27; D is uncertain. This CDR3 spans 14 amino acids. V shed 5 bases and J shed 0 bases, with 10 bases lying between them. From germline, CDR1 is MNHEY and CDR2 SMNVEV (reference sequence). The CDR3 sequence is CASSLTAANYGYTF. As DNA, the CDR3 is TGTGCCAGCAGTCTCACGGCGGCTAACTATGGCTACACCTTC.

The CDR3 sequence is CASSSRTGYEQYF. The CDR3, as DNA: TGTGCCAGCAGCTCAAGGACAGGGTACGAGCAGTACTTC. V is TRBV7-9 and J is TRBJ2-7, with 8 bases aligning to TRBD1. This CDR3 spans 13 amino acids. V trimming: 4 bases; J trimming: 4 bases; junction bases outside the gene matches: 3. Germline lookup yields CDR1 SEHNR and CDR2 FQNEAQ (reference sequence).

The chain employs TRBV7-2 and TRBJ2-1; D perhaps matches TRBD2 (7 bases). The V end was cut by 3 bases, the J end by 7 bases, with 16 bases between. The CDR3 runs 15 residues. Germline loops: CDR1 SGHTA, CDR2 FQGNSA. CDR3 bases: TGTGCCAGCAGCTTCGCTAGCGGAGGGGGGAATGAGCAGTTCTTC. Amino acids: CASSFASGGGNEQFF.

The rearrangement uses TRBV4-1 and TRBJ2-7, with D perhaps TRBD1 (6 bases). Between the trimmed V and J ends, which lost 0 bases and 0 bases, there was a span of 15 bases. This CDR3 spans 17 amino acids. Germline CDR1 is MGHRA and CDR2 is YSYEKL. The CDR3 DNA sequence: TGCGCCAGCAGCCAAGATTTTGTAGGACAGCGCTCCTACGAGCAGTACTTC. Protein product: CASSQDFVGQRSYEQYF.

The chain couples TRBV2 to TRBJ1-2; 9 nucleotides match TRBD1. Trimming took 4 bases from V and 5 from J; bases not matched to a gene: 8. The germline CDR1 and CDR2 sequences are SNHLY and FYNNEI. This CDR3 has 15 residues. DNA of the CDR3: TGTGCCAGCAGTGGAGGCCGGGACAGGGCATATGGCTACACCTTC. This gives the protein CASSGGRDRAYGYTF.

This chain uses TRBV5-1 with TRBJ2-5; 9 bases match TRBD2. The ends lost 0 bases at V and 4 bases at J; junction bases unmatched: 16. The CDR3 covers 19 residues. From germline, CDR1 is SGHRS and CDR2 YFSETQ. CDR3 sequence (DNA): TGCGCCAGCAGCTTGGCTCTTAGCGGGAGAGGGGGGAGCGGAGAGACCCAGTACTTC. Translated: CASSLALSGRGGSGETQYF.

This chain connects TRBV20-1 to TRBJ1-5; no clear D. Looked up from germline, CDR1 is DFQATT and CDR2 is SNEGSKA (reference sequence). The CDR3 is made up of 11 amino acids. Trimming removed 3 bases from V and 11 bases from J, with 11 bases in between. The CDR3 here is CSASTGLSQHF. The CDR3 nucleotides read TGCAGTGCTAGTACGGGTTTGTCCCAGCATTTT.

The chain carries TRBV4-2 and TRBJ2-1; 9 nucleotides align to TRBD2. CDR1 is LGHNA and CDR2 is YNFKEQ in the germline V gene. J gave up 0 bases and V 0 bases, and 6 bases lay outside the gene matches. The length of the CDR3 is 18 residues. The CDR3 sequence: CASSQDQGSGGSYNEQFF. DNA for the CDR3: TGTGCCAGCAGCCAAGATCAGGGTAGCGGGGGCTCCTACAATGAGCAGTTCTTC.

The V call is TRBV27, the J call TRBJ1-1, with 7 bases fitting TRBD1. Germline V gene data show CDR1 as MNHEY and CDR2 as SMNVEV (reference sequence). The V and J ends lost 5 bases and 1 base, in that order; junction bases with no gene match: 1. The CDR3 contains 13 residues. The CDR3 DNA reads TGTGCCAGCAGTGGGACAGAGAACACTGAAGCTTTCTTT. Its translation: CASSGTENTEAFF.

This clone was recorded a few times. The chain carries TRBV10-3 and TRBJ2-1; D is perhaps TRBD2 (5 bases). Germline CDR1 and CDR2: ENHRY and SYGVKD. V was pared by 0 bases and J by 9 bases, with 6 bases between. This CDR3 is 12 amino acids long. CDR3 nucleotide sequence: TGTGCCATCAGTGAGTCGAGGGTTGAGCAGTTCTTC. This codes for CAISESRVEQFF.

This clone has a handful of counts. The J gene is TRBJ2-2, the V gene TRBV11-2, with 8 positions matching TRBD2. The CDR3 contains 14 residues. Losses at the gene ends were 1 base for V and 6 bases for J; bases not matched to a gene: 1. Germline V gene data show CDR1 as SGHAT and CDR2 as FQNNGV. The CDR3 DNA reads TGTGCCAGCAGCTTAGCACTAGCGGCCGGGGAGCTGTTTTTT. Its translation: CASSLALAAGELFF.

The DNA for the CDR3 is TGTGCCAACCGGAGAACGCAGTATTTT. It specifies CANRRTQYF. The chain links TRBV28 to TRBJ2-3, with D uncertain. Germline V CDR1 and CDR2: MDHEN, SYDVKM. CDR3 length: 9 residues. V was pared by 10 bases and J by 9 bases, with 8 bases between. The entire variable domain, with the rest obtained from reference TRBV28 and TRBJ2-3, is as follows: DVKVTQSSRYLVKRTGEKVFLECVQDMDHENMFWYRQDPGLGLRLIYFSYDVKMKEKGDIPEGYSVSREKKERFSLILESASTNQTSMYLCANRRTQYFGPGTRLTVL.

V usage is TRBV11-2 and J usage is TRBJ2-1; tentative D call: TRBD2 (5 bases). The CDR3 contains 15 residues. From germline, CDR1 is SGHAT and CDR2 FQNNGV. Between the trimmed V and J ends, which lost 0 bases and 8 bases, there was a span of 14 bases. The CDR3 loop reads CASSLEVRAADEQFF. For the CDR3, the DNA is TGTGCCAGCAGCTTAGAGGTGAGGGCCGCAGATGAGCAGTTCTTC.

The chain employs TRBV5-1 and TRBJ2-1; D is unresolved. There are 13 residues in the CDR3. V lost 0 bases, J lost 5 bases, and 6 bases lay in between. Germline assignment: CDR1 SGHRS and CDR2 YFSETQ. Written as DNA, the CDR3 is TGCGCCAGCAGCTTGGGAGTCAACAATGAGCAGTTCTTC. The encoded protein is CASSLGVNNEQFF.

The chain recombines TRBV18 with TRBJ1-5, with 9 bases that match TRBD1. Germline CDR1 is KGHSH and CDR2 is LQKENI. V shed 4 bases and J 4 bases; nucleotides not matched to a gene: 8. The CDR3 contains 16 residues. The CDR3 nucleotides are TGTGCCAGCTCACTAGGACAGGGGCCACCTAATCAGCCCCAGCATTTT. Protein sequence: CASSLGQGPPNQPQHF.

The V call is TRBV10-3, the J call TRBJ2-1; the match to TRBD2 covers 10 bases. The CDR3 length is 14 residues. Germline CDR1 ENHRY, CDR2 SYGVKD. The trim removed 6 bases at V and 5 bases at J, leaving 4 bases unmatched. CDR3 residues: CAIRGTSVDNEQFF. CDR3 DNA: TGTGCCATCAGGGGGACTAGCGTTGACAATGAGCAGTTCTTC.

In its sample, this clone was seen once. The V and J genes are TRBV6-5 and TRBJ1-2; 7 nucleotides line up with TRBD1. The germline V gene encodes CDR1 MNHEY and CDR2 SVGAGI. V shed 2 bases and J 5 bases; nucleotides not matched to a gene: 8. The CDR3 is made up of 15 amino acids. CDR3 loop: CASSYGGDRLYGYTF. The CDR3 DNA follows: TGTGCCAGCAGTTACGGAGGGGACAGATTATATGGCTACACCTTC.

In its sample, this clone was seen once. The chain links TRBV20-1 to TRBJ2-1; a weak D match, TRBD1 (7 bases). V lost 6 bases, J lost 10 bases, and 13 bases lay in between. This CDR3 has 11 amino acids. The germline gives CDR1 DFQATT, CDR2 SNEGSKA (reference sequence). The CDR3 here is CSAGGQHEQFF. In DNA form, the CDR3 reads TGCAGTGCGGGGGGACAGCACGAGCAGTTCTTC.

The table lists this clone with a few counts. The chain joins TRBV29-1 to TRBJ2-3, with 7 bases aligning to TRBD2. The germline CDR1 and CDR2 sequences are SQVTM and ANQGSEA. The length of the CDR3 is 15 residues. Trimming cost V 7 bases and J 0 bases; bases outside gene matches: 10. The CDR3 is CSGRRLAASTDTQYF. CDR3 nucleotides: TGCAGCGGAAGGCGACTAGCAGCTAGCACAGATACGCAGTATTTT.

As DNA, the CDR3 is TGTGCCAGCAAGAAAGGGGTGATAGGTCAGCCCCAGCATTTT. This translates into CASKKGVIGQPQHF. This chain links TRBV28 with TRBJ1-5; D possibly corresponds to TRBD1 (5 bases). The CDR3 runs to 14 residues. Trimming removed 7 bases at V and 6 bases at J, with 16 bases between. Germline loops: CDR1 MDHEN, CDR2 SYDVKM.

The chain uses TRBV7-6 and TRBJ1-2; 8 nucleotides align to TRBD1. The CDR3 has 12 residues. J lost 7 bases, V lost 5 bases, and 3 bases had no gene match. Germline-derived CDR1 and CDR2 are SGHVS and FNYEAQ. The CDR3 region is CASSPDRAGYTF. The CDR3 DNA follows: TGTGCCAGCAGCCCGGACAGGGCTGGCTACACCTTC. Full variable domain (outside the CDR3, taken from reference TRBV7-6 and TRBJ1-2): GAGVSQSPRYKVTKRGQDVALRCDPISGHVSLYWYRQALGQGPEFLTYFNYEAQQDKSGLPNDRFSAERPEGSISTLTIQRTEQRDSAMYRCASSPDRAGYTFGSGTRLTVV.